This TCR beta chain emerged from a study of blood T cell repertoires in COVID-19. Overall study context: Samples taken during acute and convalescent COVID-19 were collected in the United States, Italy and Spain.

This CDR3 comprises 14 residues. V lost 7 bases and J lost 8; bases outside the gene matches: 11. TCRdb's table, derived via immunoSEQ multiplex PCR, lists solely in-frame clones and lacks some. The repertoire holds more than 40,000 clones, with approximately 85% as singletons. In this sample, this clone turned up once. The J gene is TRBJ2-1, the V gene TRBV23-1, with 7 bases fitting TRBD1. TRBV23-1 is placed among ORFs of uncertain function. This TCR was recovered from a human donor in a cohort sampled during active COVID-19. The donor label of this sample is uncertain. Sequenced input: peripheral blood. CDR3 amino acids: CASTPETGIDEQFF. CDR3 coding DNA: TGCGCCAGCACCCCCGAGACAGGGATCGATGAGCAGTTCTTC.